Below are 9 T cell receptor beta chains sequenced from a single sample in a study of T cells after yellow fever vaccination. TCRdb analysed the 5' RACE reads with MiXCR anew, one entry per CDR3 protein. There are a few hundred thousand distinct CDR3 sequences in the sample; around 9.3% occur only once, and 3% to 4% lies in the top ten. Sample: CD4+ T cells sorted from PBMCs, taken 5 days after the yellow fever booster vaccination. All receptors derive from a man in his late teens or twenties who received the YFV17D yellow fever vaccine.

The CDR3: CASTGGAIQGLLTGALNTGELFF. The DNA for the CDR3 is TGCGCCAGCACAGGGGGGGCGATCCAGGGACTTTTAACAGGAGCCTTGAACACCGGGGAGCTGTTTTTT. This sequence joins TRBV5-1 and TRBJ2-2; tentatively, D is TRBD1 or TRBD2 (7 bases each). The ends were cut back, 6 bases at V and 1 base at J, with 37 bases in the middle. This CDR3 is built from 23 residues. Germline CDR1 SGHRS, CDR2 YFSETQ.

This chain links TRBV14 with TRBJ2-5, with D possibly being TRBD1 or TRBD2 (5 bases each). Germline V gene data show CDR1 as SGHDN and CDR2 as FVKESK. This CDR3 has 15 amino acids. With 1 base removed from V and 1 base from J, the gap between germline ends came to 10 bases. CDR3 protein: CASSQGGSGQETQYF. In DNA, the CDR3 is TGTGCCAGCAGCCAAGGGGGCAGCGGCCAAGAGACCCAGTACTTC.

This clonotype was recorded many times. The V gene is TRBV5-4, the J gene TRBJ1-3; D not certain. The germline V gene encodes CDR1 SGHNT and CDR2 YYREEE (reference sequence). The CDR3 is made up of 17 amino acids. V shed 0 bases and J shed 7 bases, with 20 bases lying between them. CDR3 nucleotides: TGTGCCAGCAGCTTGGCCCCTGCGGGAGGTGGAAGGAACACCATATATTTT. Its protein is CASSLAPAGGGRNTIYF. Full variable domain (rest looked up from reference TRBV5-4 and TRBJ1-3): ETGVTQSPTHLIKTRGQQVTLRCSSQSGHNTVSWYQQALGQGPQFIFQYYREEENGRGNFPPRFSGLQFPNYSSELNVNALELDDSALYLCASSLAPAGGGRNTIYFGEGSWLTVV.

This chain uses TRBV10-1 with TRBJ1-5; weak D call: TRBD1 (6 bases). Germline V gives CDR1 WNHNN, CDR2 SYGVQD (reference sequence). The CDR3 extends over 19 amino acids. Trimming stripped 6 bases from V and 0 bases from J, with 24 bases between. CDR3 region: CASRRARGPAPSSNQPQHF. The CDR3 region has the DNA TGCGCCAGCAGAAGGGCCAGGGGTCCGGCCCCCTCTAGCAATCAGCCCCAGCATTTT.

This chain uses TRBV11-2 with TRBJ1-3; D not certain. The V gene lost 6 bases and the J gene lost 7 bases, with 16 bases spanning the gap. This CDR3 comprises 14 residues. Per germline, CDR1 SGHAT and CDR2 FQNNGV. The CDR3 sequence: CASRPSEGVNTIYF. CDR3 coding DNA: TGTGCCAGCAGACCATCTGAGGGAGTGAACACCATATATTTT.

The V call is TRBV29-1, the J call TRBJ1-2, with 7 bases lining up with TRBD1. Per germline, CDR1 SQVTM and CDR2 ANQGSEA. The CDR3 is made up of 12 amino acids. V gave up 7 bases and J gave up 0 bases; unmatched junction bases: 2. This CDR3 is CSAGTANYGYTF. DNA of the CDR3: TGCAGCGCCGGGACAGCTAACTATGGCTACACCTTC. Full variable domain (rest looked up from reference TRBV29-1 and TRBJ1-2): SAVISQKPSRDICQRGTSLTIQCQVDSQVTMMFWYRQQPGQSLTLIATANQGSEATYESGFVIDKFPISRPNLTFSTLTVSNMSPEDSSIYLCSAGTANYGYTFGSGTRLTVV.

The chain couples TRBV6-5 to TRBJ2-4; 9 nucleotides align to TRBD1. The CDR3 runs to 14 residues. Trimming at V came to 2 bases and at J to 8 bases, leaving 4 bases not matched to a gene. Germline CDR1 MNHEY, CDR2 SVGAGI. CDR3 protein: CASSYRQGGYIQYF. DNA for the CDR3: TGTGCCAGCAGTTACCGACAGGGGGGTTACATTCAGTACTTC.

The chain couples TRBV5-5 to TRBJ2-6; D gene ambiguous. This CDR3 comprises 16 residues. From germline, CDR1 is SGHKS and CDR2 YYEKEE (reference sequence). V shed 4 bases and J shed 3 bases, with 14 bases lying between them. As DNA, the CDR3 is TGTGCCAGCAGCGCGTTGGGCGTCCTTGGGGCCAACGTCCTGACTTTC. Protein product: CASSALGVLGANVLTF.

In its sample, this clonotype was seen many times. The V gene is TRBV5-1, the J gene TRBJ1-5; D is unclear. The CDR3 is 13 residues long. Germline CDR1 SGHRS, CDR2 YFSETQ. The ends were cut back, 0 bases at V and 3 bases at J, with 4 bases in the middle. In nucleotides, the CDR3 is TGCGCCAGCAGCTTGGGACCCAATCAGCCCCAGCATTTT. Residues: CASSLGPNQPQHF.